Below, 15 T cell receptor beta chains from the same sample are listed, as sequenced in a study of shared clonotypes between healthy human individuals. The repertoire was sequenced with immunoSEQ multiplex PCR; TCRdb's copy has only in-frame clones and lacks some. The table has about 2.2 million clones, roughly 93% seen once. Naive CD8 cells lacked CD45RO and underwent positive selection for CCR7, leaving out terminally differentiated effector memory CD45RA+ cells. The sample comprised naive CD8+ T cells from PBMCs. The source of these receptors is a man younger than 35 in good health. Some clones in this sample may be carry-over from other donors' samples.

V is TRBV5-6 and J is TRBJ2-2, with 9 bases fitting TRBD1. V dropped 0 bases and J dropped 4; count of bases not matched to a gene: 7. The CDR3 length is 17 residues. The germline V gene encodes CDR1 SGHDT and CDR2 YYEEEE. CDR3 in amino acids: CASSLGLGTGFTGELFF. DNA for the CDR3: TGTGCCAGCAGCTTGGGACTCGGGACAGGGTTCACCGGGGAGCTGTTTTTT.

DNA for the CDR3: TGTGCCAGCAGCTCCGCGGGGAAGCGGGTCACAGATACGCAGTATTTT. Its protein is CASSSAGKRVTDTQYF. The rearrangement joins TRBV7-9 to TRBJ2-3, with a tentative D call TRBD2 (6 bases). The CDR3 runs to 16 residues. CDR1 is SEHNR and CDR2 is FQNEAQ in the germline V gene (reference sequence). V lost 4 bases to trimming and J lost 2 bases, with 16 bases between them.

This clone appeared once. The chain couples TRBV11-2 to TRBJ2-1; D may be TRBD1 (5 bases). Germline loops: CDR1 SGHAT, CDR2 FQNNGV. This CDR3 is 13 amino acids long. The ends were cut back, 1 base at V and 7 bases at J, with 8 bases in the middle. Written as DNA, the CDR3 is TGTGCCAGCAGCTTAGCAGGGCCGAATGAGCAGTTCTTC. Translated, it gives CASSLAGPNEQFF.

The chain links TRBV28 to TRBJ2-7; D is unclear. This CDR3 has 14 residues. Trimming pared 6 bases from V and 2 bases from J, leaving 14 bases between. Germline V gives CDR1 MDHEN, CDR2 SYDVKM. Here the CDR3 DNA reads TGTGCCAGCAGCACCTTCAACGGACCCTACGAGCAGTACTTC. This translates into CASSTFNGPYEQYF.

The CDR3 nucleotides read TGTGCCAGCAGTGGCCTAGCGGGCGACAATGAGCAGTTCTTC. Its translation is CASSGLAGDNEQFF. This chain joins TRBV27 and TRBJ2-1; 8 bases align to TRBD2. J gave up 5 bases and V 5 bases, and 5 bases lay outside the gene matches. Germline lookup yields CDR1 MNHEY and CDR2 SMNVEV (reference sequence). The CDR3 spans 14 residues.

The V gene is TRBV28, the J gene TRBJ2-1, with 11 nucleotides matching TRBD2. CDR3 length: 16 amino acids. Germline V gene sequence: CDR1 MDHEN, CDR2 SYDVKM. Losses at the gene ends were 3 bases for V and 8 bases for J; bases not matched to a gene: 9. This CDR3 reads CASSFERSGRGDEQFF. The CDR3 bases are TGTGCCAGCAGTTTTGAACGTAGCGGGAGGGGCGATGAGCAGTTCTTC. Filled out from reference TRBV28 and TRBJ2-1, the complete variable domain reads DVKVTQSSRYLVKRTGEKVFLECVQDMDHENMFWYRQDPGLGLRLIYFSYDVKMKEKGDIPEGYSVSREKKERFSLILESASTNQTSMYLCASSFERSGRGDEQFFGPGTRLTVL.

This chain uses TRBV30 with TRBJ1-5; no clear D. The CDR3 is 14 amino acids. Trimming removed 2 bases from V and 3 bases from J, with 11 bases in between. Germline assignment: CDR1 GTSNPN and CDR2 SVGIG (reference sequence). CDR3 in DNA: TGTGCCTGGAGTTGGGCAGTCTTCAATCAGCCCCAGCATTTT. It is translated as CAWSWAVFNQPQHF.

The chain couples TRBV7-3 to TRBJ1-2, with D unresolved. The CDR3 totals 15 residues. V lost 5 bases, J lost 0 bases, and 13 bases lay in between. Looked up from germline, CDR1 is SGHTA and CDR2 is FQGTGA. The CDR3 nucleotides are TGTGCCAGCAGCCTCCTCCGGCACCCTAACTATGGCTACACCTTC. Translating it yields CASSLLRHPNYGYTF.

V and J are TRBV4-1 and TRBJ1-1; perhaps TRBD1 as D (5 bases). With 4 bases removed from V and 1 base from J, the gap between germline ends came to 16 bases. This CDR3 is 16 amino acids long. Germline CDR1 MGHRA, CDR2 YSYEKL. In nucleotides, the CDR3 is TGCGCCAGCAGCCGTCCCGTTCTTACAGGGAACACTGAAGCTTTCTTT. Its protein product is CASSRPVLTGNTEAFF.

Comments on this clone: The same CDR3 arises from other DNA sequences in this sample as well. V is TRBV27 and J is TRBJ2-7; D perhaps matches TRBD2 (5 bases). The CDR3 totals 12 residues. Germline CDR1 and CDR2: MNHEY and SMNVEV (reference sequence). V shed 3 bases and J shed 6 bases, with 9 bases lying between them. CDR3 region: CASSLAGGEQYF. The CDR3 DNA is TGTGCCAGCAGTTTGGCGGGTGGCGAGCAGTACTTC.

The chain employs TRBV29-1 and TRBJ2-1, with D possibly being TRBD2 (6 bases). Per germline, CDR1 SQVTM and CDR2 ANQGSEA. The V and J ends lost 8 bases and 5 bases respectively, with 16 bases between them. There are 13 residues in the CDR3. CDR3 in DNA: TGCAGCCTAGGTTGGGGGGAGCACAATGAGCAGTTCTTC. Amino acid sequence: CSLGWGEHNEQFF.

The V gene is TRBV11-2, the J gene TRBJ2-1, with a tentative D call TRBD2 (6 bases). Germline CDR1 reads SGHAT; CDR2 reads FQNNGV. Deletions cut 6 bases from V and 3 bases from J, with 18 bases between. CDR3 length: 16 amino acids. CDR3 sequence (DNA): TGTGCCAGCAGTACCACCACCGGGAGAGGCTACAATGAGCAGTTCTTC. Translation gives CASSTTTGRGYNEQFF.

J is TRBJ2-7 and V is TRBV2; 9 bases align to TRBD1. The V segment lost 8 bases and the J segment 5 bases; nucleotides outside the gene matches: 4. CDR1 and CDR2 from the germline V gene are SNHLY and FYNNEI. The CDR3 has 12 amino acids. DNA of the CDR3: TGTGCCAGCGGACAGGGGAGCGACGAGCAGTACTTC. It specifies CASGQGSDEQYF.

The V call is TRBV28, the J call TRBJ2-7; weak D call: TRBD1 (8 bases). CDR3 length equals 17 residues. V was shortened by 5 bases and J by 2 bases, with 22 bases between the two germline ends. The V gene's germline CDR1 is MDHEN and CDR2 SYDVKM. CDR3 sequence (DNA): TGTGCCAGCAGTCCGCCAACGGACAGGGAGGGAACCTACGAGCAGTACTTC. Amino acid sequence: CASSPPTDREGTYEQYF.

The V and J genes are TRBV7-9 and TRBJ2-5, with D unresolved. Germline V lookup: CDR1 SEHNR, CDR2 FQNEAQ (reference sequence). The CDR3 consists of 13 residues. V was clipped by 2 bases and J by 5 bases, with 9 bases between them. CDR3 sequence: CASSLPTRETQYF. The CDR3 coding sequence is TGTGCCAGCAGCTTACCTACACGGGAGACCCAGTACTTC.